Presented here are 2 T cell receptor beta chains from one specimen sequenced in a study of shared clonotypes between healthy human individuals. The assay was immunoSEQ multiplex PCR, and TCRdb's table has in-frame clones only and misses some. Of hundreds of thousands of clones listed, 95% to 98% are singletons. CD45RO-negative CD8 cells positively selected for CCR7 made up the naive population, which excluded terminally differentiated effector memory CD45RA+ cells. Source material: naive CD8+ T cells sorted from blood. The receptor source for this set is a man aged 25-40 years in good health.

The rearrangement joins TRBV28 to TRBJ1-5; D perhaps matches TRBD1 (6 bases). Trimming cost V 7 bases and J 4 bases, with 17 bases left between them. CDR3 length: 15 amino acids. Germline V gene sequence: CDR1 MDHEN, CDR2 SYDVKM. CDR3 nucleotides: TGTGCCAGCACCACTTCACAGGGACCAAATCAGCCCCAGCATTTT. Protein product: CASTTSQGPNQPQHF.

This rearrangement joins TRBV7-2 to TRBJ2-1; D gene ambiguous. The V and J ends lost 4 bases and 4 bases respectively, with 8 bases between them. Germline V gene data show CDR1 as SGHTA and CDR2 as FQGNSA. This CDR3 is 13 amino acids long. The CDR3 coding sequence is TGTGCCAGCAGCTCGGACGGATACAATGAGCAGTTCTTC. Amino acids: CASSSDGYNEQFF.